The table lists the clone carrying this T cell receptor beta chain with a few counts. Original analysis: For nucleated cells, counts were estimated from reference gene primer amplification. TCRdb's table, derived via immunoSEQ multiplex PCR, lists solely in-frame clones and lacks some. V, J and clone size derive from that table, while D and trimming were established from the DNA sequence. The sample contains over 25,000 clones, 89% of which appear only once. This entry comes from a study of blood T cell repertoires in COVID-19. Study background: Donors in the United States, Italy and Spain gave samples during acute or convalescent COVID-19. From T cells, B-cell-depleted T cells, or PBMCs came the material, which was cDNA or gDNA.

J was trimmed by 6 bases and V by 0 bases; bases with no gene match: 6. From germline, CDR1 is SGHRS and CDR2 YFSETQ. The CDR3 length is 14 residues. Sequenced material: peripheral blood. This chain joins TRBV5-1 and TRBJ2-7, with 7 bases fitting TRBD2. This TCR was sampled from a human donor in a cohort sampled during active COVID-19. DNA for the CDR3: TGCGCCAGCAGCTTGGAGGGAGGGGTTCGCGAGCAGTACTTC. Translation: CASSLEGGVREQYF.